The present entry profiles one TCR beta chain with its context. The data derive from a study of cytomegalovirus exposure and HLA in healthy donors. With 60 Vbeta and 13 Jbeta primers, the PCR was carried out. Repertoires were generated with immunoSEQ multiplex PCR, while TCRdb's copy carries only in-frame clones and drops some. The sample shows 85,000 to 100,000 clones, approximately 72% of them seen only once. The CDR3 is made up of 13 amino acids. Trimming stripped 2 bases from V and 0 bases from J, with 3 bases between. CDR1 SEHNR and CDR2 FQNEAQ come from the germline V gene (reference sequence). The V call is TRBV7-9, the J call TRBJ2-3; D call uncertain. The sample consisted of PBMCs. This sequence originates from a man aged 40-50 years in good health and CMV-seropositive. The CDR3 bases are TGTGCCAGCAGCTTACTCAGCACAGATACGCAGTATTTT. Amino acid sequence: CASSLLSTDTQYF.